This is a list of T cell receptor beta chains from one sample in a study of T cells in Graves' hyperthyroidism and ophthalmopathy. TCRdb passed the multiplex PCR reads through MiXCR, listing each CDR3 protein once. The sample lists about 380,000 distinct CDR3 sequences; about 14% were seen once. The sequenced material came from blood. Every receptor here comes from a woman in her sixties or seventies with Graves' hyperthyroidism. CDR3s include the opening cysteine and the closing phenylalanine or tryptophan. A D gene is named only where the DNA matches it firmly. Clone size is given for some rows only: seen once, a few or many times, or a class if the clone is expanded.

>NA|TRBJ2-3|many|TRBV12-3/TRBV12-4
CASLGRNTDTQYF
TGTGCCAGCTTGGGGCGGAACACAGATACGCAGTATTTT
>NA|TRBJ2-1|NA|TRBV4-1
CASSQEGDGSYNGQFF
TGCGCCAGCAGCCAAGAGGGGGACGGCTCCTACAATGGGCAGTTCTTC
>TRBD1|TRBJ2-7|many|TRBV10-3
CAISAGDRGGYEQYF
TGTGCCATCAGTGCCGGGGACAGGGGTGGCTACGAGCAGTACTTC
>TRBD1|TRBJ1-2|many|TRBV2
CASRPGQGSGYTF
TGTGCCAGCAGGCCGGGACAGGGGTCTGGCTACACCTTC
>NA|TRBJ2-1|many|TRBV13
CASLALGYNEQFF
TGTGCCAGCTTAGCCCTGGGGTACAATGAGCAGTTCTTC
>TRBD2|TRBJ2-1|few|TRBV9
CASSVGGGRGNEQFF
TGTGCCAGCAGCGTAGGGGGCGGGAGAGGGAATGAGCAGTTCTTC
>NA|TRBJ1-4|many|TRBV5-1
CASSLPGVNEKLFF
TGCGCCAGCAGCTTACCGGGAGTTAATGAAAAACTGTTTTTT
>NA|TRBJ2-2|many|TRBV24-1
CATSVRAGSPGELFF
TGTGCCACCAGTGTACGGGCAGGGTCGCCCGGGGAGCTGTTTTTT
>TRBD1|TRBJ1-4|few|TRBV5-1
CASSLAGQGAEKLFF
TGCGCCAGCAGCTTGGCGGGACAGGGAGCCGAAAAACTGTTTTTT
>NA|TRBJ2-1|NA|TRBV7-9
CASSMIGVYNEQFF
TGTGCCAGCAGCATGATAGGGGTCTACAATGAGCAGTTCTTC
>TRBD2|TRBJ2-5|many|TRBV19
CASSEAASGETQYF
TGTGCCAGTAGTGAGGCGGCTAGCGGGGAGACCCAGTACTTC
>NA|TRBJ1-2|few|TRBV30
CAWMEGGYGYTF
TGTGCCTGGATGGAGGGTGGCTATGGCTACACCTTC
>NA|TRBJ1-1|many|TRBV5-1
CASSLGDLDTEAFF
TGCGCCAGCAGCTTGGGCGATTTGGACACTGAAGCTTTCTTT
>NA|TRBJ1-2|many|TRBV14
CASSQTHLRGGYTF
TGTGCCAGCAGCCAAACTCACCTCCGGGGCGGCTACACCTTC
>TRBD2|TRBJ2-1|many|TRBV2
CASSEASGISYNEQFF
TGTGCCAGCAGTGAGGCTAGCGGGATCTCCTACAATGAGCAGTTCTTC
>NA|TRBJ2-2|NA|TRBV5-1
CASSLWGPDTGELFF
TGCGCCAGCAGCTTGTGGGGTCCGGACACCGGGGAGCTGTTTTTT
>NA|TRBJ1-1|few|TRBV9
CASSPRYSSFSNTEAFF
TGTGCCAGCAGCCCCCGTTACAGCTCCTTCTCGAACACTGAAGCTTTCTTT
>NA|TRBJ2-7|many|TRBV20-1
CSAQEGGTYEQYF
TGCAGTGCCCAAGAGGGGGGTACATACGAGCAGTACTTC
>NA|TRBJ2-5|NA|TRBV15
CATSRDKRETQYF
TGTGCCACCAGCAGGGACAAAAGGGAGACCCAGTACTTC
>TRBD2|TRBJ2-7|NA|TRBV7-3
CASSPLAGVTGEQYF
TGTGCCAGCAGCCCGCTAGCGGGAGTAACGGGGGAGCAGTACTTC
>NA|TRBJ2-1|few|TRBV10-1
CASSENVLSGNEQFF
TGCGCCAGCAGTGAGAACGTATTGTCGGGGAATGAGCAGTTCTTC
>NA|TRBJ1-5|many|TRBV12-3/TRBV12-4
CASSRIGGRSNQPQHF
TGTGCCAGCAGCCGGATCGGGGGGCGAAGCAATCAGCCCCAGCATTTT
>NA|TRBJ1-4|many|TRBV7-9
CASSLVPRALEEKLFF
TGTGCCAGCAGCTTAGTTCCTCGAGCTCTCGAAGAAAAACTGTTTTTT
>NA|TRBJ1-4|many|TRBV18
CASSRQPLGEKLFF
TGTGCCAGCTCTCGACAGCCCTTGGGCGAAAAACTGTTTTTT
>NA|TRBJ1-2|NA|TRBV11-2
CASSLDPKDGANYGYTF
TGTGCCAGCAGCTTAGACCCAAAAGACGGGGCTAACTATGGCTACACCTTC
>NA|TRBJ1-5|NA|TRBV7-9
CASSLAPGQPQHF
TGTGCCAGCAGCCTCGCTCCGGGTCAGCCCCAGCATTTT
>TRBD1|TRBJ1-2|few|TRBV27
CASGTGGAGGYTF
TGTGCCAGCGGAACAGGGGGCGCGGGTGGCTACACCTTC
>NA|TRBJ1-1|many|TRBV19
CASSIEGNTEAFF
TGTGCCAGTAGTATTGAGGGTAACACTGAAGCTTTCTTT
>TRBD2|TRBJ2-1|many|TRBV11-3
CASKYWTSGSRDEQFF
TGTGCCAGCAAATATTGGACTAGCGGGAGTCGTGATGAGCAGTTCTTC
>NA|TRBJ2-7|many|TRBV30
CAWSVQHFPYEQYF
TGTGCCTGGAGTGTACAACACTTCCCCTACGAGCAGTACTTC
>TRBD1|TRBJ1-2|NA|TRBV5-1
CASSPGTGILANYGYTF
TGCGCCAGCAGCCCCGGGACAGGGATCCTAGCTAACTATGGCTACACCTTC
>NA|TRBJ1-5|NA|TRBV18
CASSLAYSNQPQHF
TGTGCCAGCTCACTTGCTTATAGCAATCAGCCCCAGCATTTT
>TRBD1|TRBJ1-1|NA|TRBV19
CASSLDRMKWAFF
TGTGCCAGTAGTCTGGACAGGATGAAGTGGGCTTTCTTT
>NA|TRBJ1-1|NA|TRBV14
CASSQFALPGEAFF
TGTGCCAGCAGCCAATTTGCACTCCCCGGCGAAGCTTTCTTT
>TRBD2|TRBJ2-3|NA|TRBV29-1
CSVLGWLAGRISTDTQYF
TGCAGCGTTTTGGGATGGCTAGCGGGACGCATAAGCACAGATACGCAGTATTTT